These T cell receptor beta chains were read from a single sample in a study of cytomegalovirus exposure and HLA in healthy donors. Libraries were prepared by immunoSEQ multiplex PCR; TCRdb keeps only in-frame clonotypes and omits some of them. The sample includes 150,000 to 250,000 clones, approximately 85% of them seen just once. Input material: PBMCs. The source is a woman aged 50 to 60 in good health and CMV-seronegative. Both conserved end residues are part of each CDR3. A D gene is named only where the DNA matches it firmly. The listing skips clone size in some rows; elsewhere it reads once, few, many or a size class.

v_call: TRBV19; clone_size: -; d_call: TRBD2; j_call: TRBJ2-2; cdr3_aa: CASRTGTTVSGELFF; cdr3_nt: TGTGCCAGCCGAACCGGGACTACGGTCTCCGGGGAGCTGTTTTTT
v_call: TRBV7-8; clone_size: -; d_call: -; j_call: TRBJ1-1; cdr3_aa: CASSLDTGLRAFF; cdr3_nt: TGTGCCAGCAGCTTAGATACAGGGCTGAGGGCTTTCTTT
v_call: TRBV7-9; clone_size: -; d_call: -; j_call: TRBJ1-4; cdr3_aa: CASNQVFNEKLFF; cdr3_nt: TGTGCCAGCAACCAGGTTTTCAATGAAAAACTGTTTTTT
v_call: TRBV5-1; clone_size: -; d_call: -; j_call: TRBJ1-1; cdr3_aa: CASSLDPGYGTEAFF; cdr3_nt: TGCGCCAGCAGCTTGGACCCGGGATATGGCACTGAAGCTTTCTTT
v_call: TRBV7-8; clone_size: -; d_call: -; j_call: TRBJ1-1; cdr3_aa: CASSPAGNTEAFF; cdr3_nt: TGTGCCAGCAGCCCCGCCGGGAACACTGAAGCTTTCTTT
v_call: TRBV2; clone_size: -; d_call: TRBD1; j_call: TRBJ2-2; cdr3_aa: CASSIPGTGNTGELFF; cdr3_nt: TGTGCCAGCAGTATCCCCGGGACAGGGAACACCGGGGAGCTGTTTTTT
v_call: TRBV28; clone_size: -; d_call: TRBD2; j_call: TRBJ2-7; cdr3_aa: CASQRSSGSFPRQYF; cdr3_nt: TGTGCCAGCCAGCGGTCAAGCGGGAGTTTTCCGCGGCAGTACTTC
v_call: TRBV28; clone_size: -; d_call: TRBD2; j_call: TRBJ2-1; cdr3_aa: CASSLLAGGGGEQFF; cdr3_nt: TGTGCCAGCAGCCTACTAGCGGGAGGTGGGGGTGAGCAGTTCTTC
v_call: TRBV30; clone_size: -; d_call: TRBD2; j_call: TRBJ2-7; cdr3_aa: CAWDTSGDEQYF; cdr3_nt: TGTGCCTGGGATACTAGCGGGGACGAGCAGTACTTC
v_call: TRBV7-2; clone_size: few; d_call: TRBD2; j_call: TRBJ2-5; cdr3_aa: CASSPSSGRATVQGTQYF; cdr3_nt: TGTGCCAGCAGCCCCTCTAGCGGGAGGGCCACGGTTCAAGGGACCCAGTACTTC
v_call: TRBV14; clone_size: -; d_call: -; j_call: TRBJ2-5; cdr3_aa: CASSQIGRVQETQYF; cdr3_nt: TGTGCCAGCAGCCAAATCGGCAGGGTCCAAGAGACCCAGTACTTC
v_call: TRBV6-6; clone_size: -; d_call: -; j_call: TRBJ1-4; cdr3_aa: CASSYSVLDEKLFF; cdr3_nt: TGTGCCAGCAGTTACTCTGTCCTTGATGAAAAACTGTTTTTT
v_call: TRBV10-3; clone_size: -; d_call: -; j_call: TRBJ2-7; cdr3_aa: CAISASKLYEQYF; cdr3_nt: TGTGCCATCAGTGCAAGTAAACTCTACGAGCAGTACTTC
v_call: TRBV25-1; clone_size: -; d_call: -; j_call: TRBJ1-4; cdr3_aa: CASSEFRTANEKLFF; cdr3_nt: TGTGCCAGCAGTGAATTCCGGACTGCTAATGAAAAACTGTTTTTT
v_call: TRBV27; clone_size: -; d_call: -; j_call: TRBJ2-7; cdr3_aa: CASSPGPREQYF; cdr3_nt: TGTGCCAGCAGTCCAGGGCCGAGGGAGCAGTACTTC
v_call: TRBV18; clone_size: once; d_call: -; j_call: TRBJ1-1; cdr3_aa: CASSHSTMNTEAFF; cdr3_nt: TGTGCCAGCTCACACAGCACCATGAACACTGAAGCTTTCTTT
v_call: TRBV19; clone_size: few; d_call: -; j_call: TRBJ1-2; cdr3_aa: CASSPQGISYTF; cdr3_nt: TGTGCCAGTAGTCCACAGGGTATTAGCTACACCTTC
v_call: TRBV28; clone_size: -; d_call: -; j_call: TRBJ1-2; cdr3_aa: CASSFFGVGYESDYGYTF; cdr3_nt: TGTGCCAGCAGCTTTTTCGGGGTAGGCTATGAAAGTGACTATGGCTACACCTTC
v_call: TRBV19; clone_size: -; d_call: -; j_call: TRBJ1-1; cdr3_aa: CASSARGNTEAFF; cdr3_nt: TGTGCCAGTAGTGCCAGGGGGAACACTGAAGCTTTCTTT
v_call: TRBV7-2; clone_size: -; d_call: TRBD2; j_call: TRBJ2-1; cdr3_aa: CASRSGGAISEQFF; cdr3_nt: TGTGCCAGCAGATCGGGAGGGGCGATAAGTGAGCAGTTCTTC
v_call: TRBV15; clone_size: -; d_call: TRBD2; j_call: TRBJ2-5; cdr3_aa: CATSSLAGVGETQYF; cdr3_nt: TGTGCCACCAGCAGTTTAGCGGGAGTTGGTGAGACCCAGTACTTC
v_call: TRBV2; clone_size: -; d_call: -; j_call: TRBJ2-1; cdr3_aa: CASSERVGGSYNEQFF; cdr3_nt: TGTGCCAGCAGTGAAAGAGTAGGGGGCTCCTACAATGAGCAGTTCTTC
v_call: TRBV19; clone_size: -; d_call: TRBD1; j_call: TRBJ2-5; cdr3_aa: CASSIARTGGETQYF; cdr3_nt: TGTGCCAGTAGTATAGCCAGGACAGGCGGGGAGACCCAGTACTTC
v_call: TRBV7-5; clone_size: -; d_call: -; j_call: TRBJ1-1; cdr3_aa: CVRSVRQLVTEAFF; cdr3_nt: TGTGTCAGAAGCGTGAGACAGTTGGTCACTGAAGCTTTCTTT
v_call: TRBV5-5; clone_size: -; d_call: TRBD2; j_call: TRBJ2-7; cdr3_aa: CASSFGLAETYEQYF; cdr3_nt: TGTGCCAGCAGTTTTGGACTAGCGGAAACCTACGAGCAGTACTTC
v_call: TRBV7-9; clone_size: -; d_call: TRBD1; j_call: TRBJ2-2; cdr3_aa: CASSKTAMRTGQRTGELFF; cdr3_nt: TGTGCCAGCAGCAAAACGGCTATGCGGACAGGGCAAAGGACCGGGGAGCTGTTTTTT
v_call: TRBV7-2; clone_size: once; d_call: -; j_call: TRBJ2-1; cdr3_aa: CASRNQGYNEQFF; cdr3_nt: TGTGCCAGCAGGAATCAGGGCTACAATGAGCAGTTCTTC
v_call: TRBV27; clone_size: -; d_call: TRBD1; j_call: TRBJ2-2; cdr3_aa: CAKKNRTGVTGELFF; cdr3_nt: TGTGCCAAAAAAAACAGGACAGGGGTGACCGGGGAGCTGTTTTTT
v_call: TRBV29-1; clone_size: -; d_call: -; j_call: TRBJ1-1; cdr3_aa: CSVRRDMSTEAFF; cdr3_nt: TGCAGCGTGCGCCGGGACATGTCCACTGAAGCTTTCTTT
v_call: TRBV28; clone_size: -; d_call: TRBD1; j_call: TRBJ2-7; cdr3_aa: CASARTGAGYEQYF; cdr3_nt: TGTGCCAGCGCCCGGACAGGGGCGGGCTACGAGCAGTACTTC
v_call: TRBV28; clone_size: -; d_call: -; j_call: TRBJ2-5; cdr3_aa: CASSFGRAGGKTQYF; cdr3_nt: TGTGCCAGCAGTTTCGGAAGGGCGGGCGGGAAGACCCAGTACTTC
v_call: TRBV19; clone_size: once; d_call: TRBD1; j_call: TRBJ1-2; cdr3_aa: CASLRTGGNQDGYTF; cdr3_nt: TGTGCCAGTCTTCGGACAGGGGGCAACCAGGATGGCTACACCTTC
v_call: TRBV28; clone_size: once; d_call: -; j_call: TRBJ2-2; cdr3_aa: CASRGVADGVGELFF; cdr3_nt: TGTGCCAGCAGAGGGGTGGCAGACGGCGTCGGGGAGCTGTTTTTT
v_call: TRBV19; clone_size: few; d_call: TRBD1; j_call: TRBJ2-6; cdr3_aa: CASSIKGDRVFGANVLTF; cdr3_nt: TGTGCCAGTAGTATAAAAGGGGACAGGGTATTTGGGGCCAACGTCCTGACTTTC
v_call: TRBV7-2; clone_size: -; d_call: TRBD1; j_call: TRBJ2-4; cdr3_aa: CASSPTGNGIRYF; cdr3_nt: TGTGCCAGCAGCCCGACAGGGAACGGGATAAGGTACTTC
v_call: TRBV19; clone_size: -; d_call: -; j_call: TRBJ1-2; cdr3_aa: CASTSDSQYYGYTF; cdr3_nt: -
v_call: TRBV6-5; clone_size: once; d_call: TRBD1; j_call: TRBJ1-1; cdr3_aa: CASSRTGMGTEAFF; cdr3_nt: TGTGCCAGCAGTCGGACAGGGATGGGGACTGAAGCTTTCTTT
v_call: TRBV5-1; clone_size: once; d_call: -; j_call: TRBJ2-1; cdr3_aa: CASSLAREQFF; cdr3_nt: TGCGCCAGCAGCTTGGCCAGGGAGCAGTTCTTC
v_call: TRBV2; clone_size: once; d_call: TRBD1; j_call: TRBJ2-5; cdr3_aa: CASSRRTGTYQETQYF; cdr3_nt: TGTGCCAGCAGCAGAAGGACAGGGACTTACCAAGAGACCCAGTACTTC
v_call: TRBV7-9; clone_size: -; d_call: -; j_call: TRBJ2-3; cdr3_aa: CASSSLTDTQYF; cdr3_nt: TGTGCCAGCAGCTCCCTCACAGATACGCAGTATTTT